These 18 T cell receptor beta chains share one sample of origin, sequenced in a study of T cell responses to AZD1222 COVID-19 vaccine. Clones were read by immunoSEQ multiplex PCR, and TCRdb kept only the in-frame ones, dropping some. Here the sample spans some 130,000 clones, roughly 82% being singletons. Sequenced material: peripheral blood, taken on day 0 of AZD1222 vaccination. The receptor set was obtained from an adult in good health.

This chain uses TRBV10-2 with TRBJ1-5; 7 bases map to TRBD1. The CDR3 runs 15 residues. Losses at the gene ends were 4 bases for V and 6 bases for J; bases not matched to a gene: 9. The V gene's germline CDR1 is WSHSY and CDR2 SAAADI. Here the CDR3 DNA reads TGCGCCAGCAGTGCTGCTGACAGGGTTGGTCAGCCCCAGCATTTT. Translating it yields CASSAADRVGQPQHF.

The rearrangement joins TRBV27 to TRBJ1-1; D unclear. CDR1 is MNHEY and CDR2 is SMNVEV in the germline V gene (reference sequence). The germline V and J ends were trimmed by 3 bases and 5 bases, with 13 bases remaining between them. This CDR3 spans 14 amino acids. The CDR3 is CASSLVEAGTEAFF. CDR3 nucleotide sequence: TGTGCCAGCAGTTTGGTTGAAGCCGGTACTGAAGCTTTCTTT.

The chain has TRBV5-1 and TRBJ1-1, with D uncertain. Per germline, CDR1 SGHRS and CDR2 YFSETQ. This CDR3 has 14 amino acids. V was pared by 4 bases and J by 5 bases, with 15 bases between. The DNA for the CDR3 is TGCGCCAGCAGCGAAAGGGCGGGCGGGACTGAAGCTTTCTTT. Encoded protein: CASSERAGGTEAFF.

V usage is TRBV9 and J usage is TRBJ1-6; D call uncertain. The V end lost 0 bases, the J end lost 7 bases, and 14 bases lay between the germline ends. There are 16 residues in the CDR3. The germline V gene encodes CDR1 SGDLS and CDR2 YYNGEE. The CDR3 coding sequence is TGTGCCAGCAGCGTAGTAGGTGGGTCAGGAAATTCACCCCTCCACTTT. Translation gives CASSVVGGSGNSPLHF.

This chain links TRBV7-9 with TRBJ1-1; no clear D. CDR3 length: 14 amino acids. The germline V gene encodes CDR1 SEHNR and CDR2 FQNEAQ (reference sequence). Trimming cost V 3 bases and J 4 bases, with 12 bases left between them. In nucleotides, the CDR3 is TGTGCCAGCAGCTTTTCGGGGTCTTCCACTGAAGCTTTCTTT. This codes for CASSFSGSSTEAFF.

The CDR3 DNA follows: TGTGCCAGCAGTTTTGGTGGCGGAGGAAACACCATATATTTT. Translated: CASSFGGGGNTIYF. The chain is built from TRBV28 and TRBJ1-3; the D is unclear. The V gene lost 3 bases and the J gene lost 4 bases, with 10 bases spanning the gap. Germline loops: CDR1 MDHEN, CDR2 SYDVKM. The CDR3 totals 14 residues.

CDR3 bases: TGTGCCAGTAGTTCCCTCACAGGGAGTTACACTGAAGCTTTCTTT. This sequence encodes CASSSLTGSYTEAFF. V and J are TRBV19 and TRBJ1-1, with D perhaps TRBD1 (6 bases). The CDR3 contains 15 residues. Looked up from germline, CDR1 is LNHDA and CDR2 is SQIVND (reference sequence). Trimming removed 5 bases from V and 3 bases from J, with 16 bases in between.

In DNA, the CDR3 is TGTGCCAGCAGGGAACGAGCGGGGGCCGGATACAATGAGCAGTTCTTC. This encodes CASRERAGAGYNEQFF. The chain joins TRBV2 to TRBJ2-1; 8 nucleotides align to TRBD2. J gave up 4 bases and V 6 bases, and 11 bases lay outside the gene matches. Per germline, CDR1 SNHLY and CDR2 FYNNEI. The length of the CDR3 is 16 residues. The whole variable domain, remainder taken from reference TRBV2 and TRBJ2-1, is EPEVTQTPSHQVTQMGQEVILRCVPISNHLYFYWYRQILGQKVEFLVSFYNNEISEKSEIFDDQFSVERPDGSNFTLKIRSTKLEDSAMYFCASRERAGAGYNEQFFGPGTRLTVL.

The CDR3, as DNA: TGTGCCAGCAGCGTTTCCGGGTTACGCAATCAGCCCCAGCATTTT. It codes for CASSVSGLRNQPQHF. The rearrangement joins TRBV9 to TRBJ1-5; D ambiguous. Germline CDR1 SGDLS, CDR2 YYNGEE. The V and J ends lost 2 bases and 2 bases respectively, with 11 bases between them. The CDR3 has 15 residues.

This sequence joins TRBV30 and TRBJ2-1, with D possibly TRBD1 on 5 matching bases. The germline V and J ends were trimmed by 6 bases and 14 bases, with 17 bases remaining between them. CDR3 length equals 11 residues. In germline, CDR1 is GTSNPN, CDR2 SVGIG (reference sequence). DNA for the CDR3: TGTGCCTGTGGGGCCGGCCCCGCAGAGTTCTTC. Protein product: CACGAGPAEFF.

The chain recombines TRBV3-1 (or the pseudogene TRBV3-2) with TRBJ1-6, with D perhaps TRBD1 (5 bases). The V end was cut by 4 bases, the J end by 6 bases, with 16 bases between. CDR3 length: 16 residues. Germline V lookup: CDR1 LGHDT, CDR2 YNNKEL (reference sequence). CDR3 DNA sequence: TGTGCCAGCAGCCTATACGGGACTCCCGGTAATTCACCCCTCCACTTT. It specifies CASSLYGTPGNSPLHF.

This clone was recorded only once. This sequence joins TRBV5-1 and TRBJ2-2, with 7 bases that match TRBD1. The CDR3 sequence is 14 residues long. V shed 6 bases and J 6 bases; nucleotides not matched to a gene: 8. Germline CDR1 is SGHRS and CDR2 is YFSETQ. The CDR3 loop reads CASNEQGRAGELFF. The CDR3 DNA is TGCGCCAGCAACGAACAGGGGCGGGCCGGGGAGCTGTTTTTT. The entire variable domain, with the rest obtained from reference TRBV5-1 and TRBJ2-2, is as follows: KAGVTQTPRYLIKTRGQQVTLSCSPISGHRSVSWYQQTPGQGLQFLFEYFSETQRNKGNFPGRFSGRQFSNSRSEMNVSTLELGDSALYLCASNEQGRAGELFFGEGSRLTVL.

The CDR3 coding sequence is TGCGCCAGCAGCTTGGCCAGCTCACCTAGTACCGGGGAGCTGTTTTTT. Amino acids: CASSLASSPSTGELFF. The chain carries TRBV5-1 and TRBJ2-2; D gene uncertain. V dropped 0 bases and J dropped 5 bases, with 14 bases sitting between them. CDR3 length equals 16 residues. Germline CDR1 and CDR2: SGHRS and YFSETQ.

The chain employs TRBV28 and TRBJ2-6, with a tentative D call TRBD1 (5 bases). Germline V lookup: CDR1 MDHEN, CDR2 SYDVKM. The V and J ends lost 7 bases and 3 bases respectively, with 16 bases between them. The length of the CDR3 is 16 residues. The CDR3 DNA sequence: TGTGCCAGCACCGCCGACAGACCCCTTGGGGCCAACGTCCTGACTTTC. Residues: CASTADRPLGANVLTF.

This chain connects TRBV5-4 to TRBJ1-1; D may be TRBD1 (6 bases). V lost 3 bases to trimming and J lost 5 bases, with 11 bases between them. This CDR3 is 13 amino acids long. The V gene's germline CDR1 is SGHNT and CDR2 YYREEE (reference sequence). This CDR3 is CASSSGGGTEAFF. The DNA of the CDR3 is TGTGCCAGCAGCTCCGGAGGGGGAACTGAAGCTTTCTTT.

The chain combines TRBV28 with TRBJ1-5; D gene unclear. Trimming shortened V by 4 bases and J by 7 bases, and 11 bases separated the two germline ends. There are 13 residues in the CDR3. Germline CDR1 is MDHEN and CDR2 is SYDVKM. The CDR3 nucleotides are TGTGCCAGCAGTTCACAAGCGCTACAGCCCCAGCATTTT. This sequence encodes CASSSQALQPQHF.

The V and J genes are TRBV7-8 and TRBJ1-4, with a tentative D call TRBD1 (5 bases). The CDR3 spans 16 residues. The V gene's germline CDR1 is SGHVS and CDR2 FQNEAQ. The germline V and J ends were trimmed by 5 bases and 6 bases, with 19 bases remaining between them. This CDR3 is CASSQRLGIRDEKLFF. The CDR3 nucleotides are TGTGCCAGCAGCCAGAGGCTGGGGATCAGGGATGAAAAACTGTTTTTT.

The DNA of the CDR3 is TGTGCCAGTAGTATAGGAGACGGAATCCGAAATTCACCCCTCCACTTT. Amino acid sequence: CASSIGDGIRNSPLHF. This rearrangement joins TRBV19 to TRBJ1-6, with D unresolved. The V gene lost 1 base and the J gene lost 7 bases, with 14 bases spanning the gap. There are 16 residues in the CDR3. Per germline, CDR1 LNHDA and CDR2 SQIVND (reference sequence).